Below, 3 T cell receptor beta chains from the same sample are listed, as sequenced in a study of regulatory T cells in long-lasting Graves disease. Stated time point: newly diagnosed GD, antithyroid drugs for less than 3 months. PBMC RNA served as the TCR library source. Through Arm-PCR of CDR3 regions and iRepertoire HTBI primers, TCR beta libraries were built. One entry per CDR3 protein results from TCRdb running MiXCR on the multiplex PCR reads. The table records approximately 350,000 distinct CDR3 sequences, approximately 12% of them present only once. The sample also formed part of further work on T cells in Graves' hyperthyroidism and ophthalmopathy.

The material sequenced was peripheral blood mononuclear cells (PBMCs), taken at new diagnosis, from a patient treated with antithyroid drugs. These receptors were collected from a woman aged 18-30 years with Graves disease.

This clonotype showed up many times. The chain joins TRBV5-1 to TRBJ1-1; perhaps TRBD1 as D (6 bases). Per the germline V gene, CDR1 is SGHRS and CDR2 is YFSETQ. CDR3 length: 14 amino acids. V was cut by 4 bases and J by 0 bases, with 10 bases left in between. The CDR3 here is CASSEQGVNTEAFF. The CDR3 DNA reads as TGCGCCAGCAGCGAACAGGGAGTGAACACTGAAGCTTTCTTT. Based on the CDR3 plus reference TRBV5-1 and TRBJ1-1, the full variable domain is KAGVTQTPRYLIKTRGQQVTLSCSPISGHRSVSWYQQTPGQGLQFLFEYFSETQRNKGNFPGRFSGRQFSNSRSEMNVSTLELGDSALYLCASSEQGVNTEAFFGQGTRLTVV.

In this sample, this clonotype turned up a few times. The CDR3 bases are TGTGCCATCAGTGAACTAGCGGGAGAGGACGAGCAGTACTTC. Amino acids: CAISELAGEDEQYF. This chain connects TRBV10-3 to TRBJ2-7; TRBD2 matches at 11 bases. The ends lost 3 bases at V and 5 bases at J; junction bases unmatched: 3. This CDR3 contains 14 residues. Germline V lookup: CDR1 ENHRY, CDR2 SYGVKD.

This clonotype has ten or more counts. This chain joins TRBV12-3 or TRBV12-4 and TRBJ2-2; weak D call: TRBD1 (5 bases). The CDR3 contains 13 residues. V was clipped by 6 bases and J by 5 bases, with 10 bases between them. The CDR3 loop reads CASSGYRTGELFF. The CDR3 nucleotides are TGTGCCAGCAGCGGATACAGGACCGGGGAGCTGTTTTTT.